This T cell receptor beta chain was retrieved from a study of blood T cells in healthy people across ages. Through a sample-barcoded 5' primer and a J-beta primer mix, a second PCR was run for roughly 7 to 12 cycles. TCRdb re-called the 5' RACE reads with MiXCR, one entry per CDR3 protein. Here the sample spans under 1,000,000 distinct CDR3 sequences, around half being singletons. The CDR3 consists of 17 residues. J lost 4 bases, V lost 2 bases, and 9 bases had no gene match. Germline V lookup: CDR1 SGHRS, CDR2 YFSETQ. This chain joins TRBV5-1 and TRBJ2-3; 11 positions agree with TRBD2. The sample consisted of blood. This clonotype was obtained from a man aged 80 or over in good health. The CDR3 region has the DNA TGCGCCAGCAGCTTAAAAACTAGCGGGAGCGGGTCAGATACGCAGTATTTT. This encodes CASSLKTSGSGSDTQYF.